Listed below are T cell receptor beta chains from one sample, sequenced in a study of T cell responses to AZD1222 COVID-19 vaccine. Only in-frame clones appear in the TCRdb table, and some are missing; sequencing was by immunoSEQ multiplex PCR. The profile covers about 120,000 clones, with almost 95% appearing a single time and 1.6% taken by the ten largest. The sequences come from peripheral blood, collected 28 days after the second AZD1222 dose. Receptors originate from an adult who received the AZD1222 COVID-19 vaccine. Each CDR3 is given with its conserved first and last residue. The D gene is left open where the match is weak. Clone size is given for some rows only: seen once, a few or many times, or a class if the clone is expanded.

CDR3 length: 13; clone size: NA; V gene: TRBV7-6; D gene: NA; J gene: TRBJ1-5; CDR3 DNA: TGTGCCAGCAGCTCGGTTAATGGTCAGCCCCAGCATTTT; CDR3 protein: CASSSVNGQPQHF
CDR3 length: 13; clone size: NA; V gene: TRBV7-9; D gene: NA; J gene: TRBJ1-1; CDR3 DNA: TGTGCCAGCAGCTTAACCGGGAACACTGAAGCTTTCTTT; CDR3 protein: CASSLTGNTEAFF
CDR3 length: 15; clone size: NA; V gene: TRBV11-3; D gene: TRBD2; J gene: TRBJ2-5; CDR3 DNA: TGTGCCAGCAGCCCGACTAGCGGGAGCGGGGAGACCCAGTACTTC; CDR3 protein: CASSPTSGSGETQYF
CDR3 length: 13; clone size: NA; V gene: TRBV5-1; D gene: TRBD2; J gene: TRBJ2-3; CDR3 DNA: TGCGCCAGCAGACGAAGCGGGGCAGATACGCAGTATTTT; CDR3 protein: CASRRSGADTQYF
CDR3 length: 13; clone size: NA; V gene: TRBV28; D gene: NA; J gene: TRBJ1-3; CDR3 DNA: TGTGCCAGCAGTCTCGGACAGGGAAACACCATATATTTT; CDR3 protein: CASSLGQGNTIYF
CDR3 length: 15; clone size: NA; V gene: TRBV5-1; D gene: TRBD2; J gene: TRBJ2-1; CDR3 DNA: TGCGCCAGCAGCTTTCTAGCGGGAACCTACAATGAGCAGTTCTTC; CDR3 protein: CASSFLAGTYNEQFF
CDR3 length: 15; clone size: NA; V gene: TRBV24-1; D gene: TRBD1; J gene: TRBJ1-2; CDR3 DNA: TGTGCCACCAGTGACGCAGGGGGGGATTACTATGGCTACACCTTC; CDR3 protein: CATSDAGGDYYGYTF
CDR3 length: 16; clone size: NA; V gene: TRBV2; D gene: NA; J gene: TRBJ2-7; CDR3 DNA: TGTGCCAGCAGTGAATCATGGGACTCCCGTATGTACGAGCAGTACTTC; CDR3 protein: CASSESWDSRMYEQYF
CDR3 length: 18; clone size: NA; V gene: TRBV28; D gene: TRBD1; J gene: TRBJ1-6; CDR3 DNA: TGTGCCAGCAGTTTGGACGACCCGGGACAGGGGGTCGGTTCACCCCTCCACTTT; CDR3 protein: CASSLDDPGQGVGSPLHF
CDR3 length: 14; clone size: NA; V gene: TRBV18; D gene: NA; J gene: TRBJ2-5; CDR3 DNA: TGTGCCAGCTCACGGAGCGGGCCCCAAGAGACCCAGTACTTC; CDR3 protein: CASSRSGPQETQYF
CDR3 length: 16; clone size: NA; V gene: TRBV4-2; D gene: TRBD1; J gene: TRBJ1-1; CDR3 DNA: TGTGCCAGCAGCCAAGAGACAGGGGGCGCAAACACTGAAGCTTTCTTT; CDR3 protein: CASSQETGGANTEAFF
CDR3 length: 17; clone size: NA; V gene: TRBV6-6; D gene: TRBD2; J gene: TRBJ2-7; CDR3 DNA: TGTGCCAGCAGTCGTGAGGTAGCTAGCGGGCCCTCCTACGAGCAGTACTTC; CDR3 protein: CASSREVASGPSYEQYF
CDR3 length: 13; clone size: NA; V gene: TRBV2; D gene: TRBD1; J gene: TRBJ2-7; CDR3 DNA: TGTGCCAGCAGTGGGGGACAGGGTTACGAGCAGTACTTC; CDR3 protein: CASSGGQGYEQYF
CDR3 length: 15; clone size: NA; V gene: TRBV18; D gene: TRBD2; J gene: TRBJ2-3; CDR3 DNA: TGTGCCAGCTCACCACCGCTGGGGGGGGCAGATACGCAGTATTTT; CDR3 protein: CASSPPLGGADTQYF
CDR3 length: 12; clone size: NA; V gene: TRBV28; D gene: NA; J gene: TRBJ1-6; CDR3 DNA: TGTGCCAGCGGGACCAATAATTCACCCCTCCACTTT; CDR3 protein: CASGTNNSPLHF
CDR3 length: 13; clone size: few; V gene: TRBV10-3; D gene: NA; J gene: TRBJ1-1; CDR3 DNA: TGTGCCATCAGTGATCTCCGGGACGGTGAAGCTTTCTTT; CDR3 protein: CAISDLRDGEAFF
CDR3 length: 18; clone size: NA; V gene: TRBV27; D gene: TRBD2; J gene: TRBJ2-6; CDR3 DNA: TGTGCCAGCCCCTGCCGCCCCGGGGGGTTCAGTTTCTCCAACGTCCTGACTTTC; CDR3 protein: CASPCRPGGFSFSNVLTF
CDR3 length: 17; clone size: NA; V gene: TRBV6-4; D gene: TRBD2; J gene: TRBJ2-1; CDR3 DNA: TGTGCCAGCAGTGACTCGGGCGGGACTAGCGGGATCAATGAGCAGTTCTTC; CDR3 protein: CASSDSGGTSGINEQFF
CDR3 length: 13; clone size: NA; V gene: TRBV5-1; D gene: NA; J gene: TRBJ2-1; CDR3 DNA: TGCGCCAGCAGCTTGGAGCCAGGGAATGAGCAGTTCTTC; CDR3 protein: CASSLEPGNEQFF
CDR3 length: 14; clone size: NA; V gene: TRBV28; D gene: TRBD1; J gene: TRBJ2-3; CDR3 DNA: TGTGCCAGCAGATCCGGGACAGTGACAGATACGCAGTATTTT; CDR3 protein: CASRSGTVTDTQYF
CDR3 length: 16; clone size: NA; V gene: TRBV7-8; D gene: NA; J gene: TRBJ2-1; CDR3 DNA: TGTGCCAGCAGCTTAGCGCGAAGCGGCTCCTACAATGAGCAGTTCTTC; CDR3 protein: CASSLARSGSYNEQFF
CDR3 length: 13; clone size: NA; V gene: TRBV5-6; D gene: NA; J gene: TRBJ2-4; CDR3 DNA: TGTGCCAGCAGCCTGACGAACCGAGATATTCAGTACTTC; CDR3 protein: CASSLTNRDIQYF
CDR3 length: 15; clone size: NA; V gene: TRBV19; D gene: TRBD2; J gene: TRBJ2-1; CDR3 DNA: TGTGCCAGTAGTTATATAGCGGGAGTTCAAAATGAGCAGTTCTTC; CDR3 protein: CASSYIAGVQNEQFF
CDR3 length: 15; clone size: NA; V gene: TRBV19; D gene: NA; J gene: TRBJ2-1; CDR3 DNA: TGTGCCAGTAGTATTATCTGGCGGGAATCCAATGAGCAGTTCTTC; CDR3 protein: CASSIIWRESNEQFF
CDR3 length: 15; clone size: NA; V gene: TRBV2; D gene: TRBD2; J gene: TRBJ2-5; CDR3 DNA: TGTGCCAGCAGCGGAACTAGCGGCTTCCAAGAGACCCAGTACTTC; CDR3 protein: CASSGTSGFQETQYF
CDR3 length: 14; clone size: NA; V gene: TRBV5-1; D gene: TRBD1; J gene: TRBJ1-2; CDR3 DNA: TGCGCCAGCAGCCTGGGACAGGCCCACTATGGCTACACCTTC; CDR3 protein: CASSLGQAHYGYTF
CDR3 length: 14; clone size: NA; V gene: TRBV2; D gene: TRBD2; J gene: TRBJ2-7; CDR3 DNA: TGTGCCAGCAGGGCGGGAGGGCCCATCCACGAGCAGTACTTC; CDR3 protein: CASRAGGPIHEQYF
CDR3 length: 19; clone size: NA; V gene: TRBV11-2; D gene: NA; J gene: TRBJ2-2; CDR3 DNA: TGTGCCAGCAGCTTAGATCGGTGGGGGTCCGCGCCGAACACCGGGGAGCTGTTTTTT; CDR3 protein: CASSLDRWGSAPNTGELFF
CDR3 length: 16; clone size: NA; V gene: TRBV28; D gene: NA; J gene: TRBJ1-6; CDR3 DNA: TGTGCCAGCAGTCCTCGCCCGGCGGGCGGTGGCTCACCCCTCCACTTT; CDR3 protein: CASSPRPAGGGSPLHF
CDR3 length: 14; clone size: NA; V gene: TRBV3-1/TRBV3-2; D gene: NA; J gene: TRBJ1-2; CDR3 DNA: TGTGCCAGCAGCCAAGACGATATTAACTATGGCTACACCTTC; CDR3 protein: CASSQDDINYGYTF
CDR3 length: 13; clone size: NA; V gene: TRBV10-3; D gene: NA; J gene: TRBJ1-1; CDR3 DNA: TGTGCCATCAGTGAGAGGGGTGCAGGGAAAACATTCTTT; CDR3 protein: CAISERGAGKTFF
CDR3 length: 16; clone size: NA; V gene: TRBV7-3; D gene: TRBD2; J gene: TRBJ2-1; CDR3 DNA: TGTGCCAGCAGCCAACAGTCCGGGACTAGTTTCAATGAGCAGTTCTTC; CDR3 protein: CASSQQSGTSFNEQFF
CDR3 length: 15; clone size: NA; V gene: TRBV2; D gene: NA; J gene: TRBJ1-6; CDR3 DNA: TGTGCCAGCAGTATAAGGACAGATTCTAATTCACCCCTCCACTTT; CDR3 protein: CASSIRTDSNSPLHF
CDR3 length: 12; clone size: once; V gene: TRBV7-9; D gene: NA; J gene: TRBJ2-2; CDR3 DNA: TGTGCCAGCAGCCCCAATCCCGGGGAGCTGTTTTTT; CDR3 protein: CASSPNPGELFF
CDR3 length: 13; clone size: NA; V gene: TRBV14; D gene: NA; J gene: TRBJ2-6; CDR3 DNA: TGTGCCAGCAGCCCTGTTAGGGCCAACGTCCTGACTTTC; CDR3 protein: CASSPVRANVLTF
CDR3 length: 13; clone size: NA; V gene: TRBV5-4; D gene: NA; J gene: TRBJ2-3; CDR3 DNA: TGTGCCAGCAGCTTGAGTTTCACAGATACGCAGTATTTT; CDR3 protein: CASSLSFTDTQYF
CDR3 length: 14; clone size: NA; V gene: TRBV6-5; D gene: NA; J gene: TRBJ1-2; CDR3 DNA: TGTGCCACCCGAGGGTTTTCACGAGGCGTTGGCTACACCTTC; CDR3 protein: CATRGFSRGVGYTF
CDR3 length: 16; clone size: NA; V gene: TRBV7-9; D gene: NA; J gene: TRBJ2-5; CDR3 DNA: TGTGCCAGCAGCTTAGGGGGGAGACTAGGCGGGGAGACCCAGTACTTC; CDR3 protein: CASSLGGRLGGETQYF
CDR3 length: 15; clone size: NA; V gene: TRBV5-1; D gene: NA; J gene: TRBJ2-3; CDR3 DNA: TGCGCCAGCAGCTTGGCAAGCCAAATCCCAGATACGCAGTATTTT; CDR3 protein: CASSLASQIPDTQYF
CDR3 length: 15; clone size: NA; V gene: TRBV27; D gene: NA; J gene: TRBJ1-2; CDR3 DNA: TGTGCCAGCAGCGCCGGAACGGCAGCCTTATATGGCTACACCTTC; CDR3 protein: CASSAGTAALYGYTF
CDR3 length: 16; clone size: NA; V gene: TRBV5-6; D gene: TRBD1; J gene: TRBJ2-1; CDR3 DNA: TGTGCCAGCAGCTACGGACAGGGCCGAAGGTGGAATGAGCAGTTCTTC; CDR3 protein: CASSYGQGRRWNEQFF
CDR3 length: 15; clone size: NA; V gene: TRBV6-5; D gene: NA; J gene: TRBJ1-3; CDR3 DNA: TGTGCCAGCAGTTACTCGGGGCAGGGGCTTGACACCATATATTTT; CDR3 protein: CASSYSGQGLDTIYF
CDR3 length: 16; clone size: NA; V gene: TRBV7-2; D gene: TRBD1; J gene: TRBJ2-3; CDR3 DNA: TGTGCCAGCAGCCCGGGGACAGTTACTCGCACAGATACGCAGTATTTT; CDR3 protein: CASSPGTVTRTDTQYF
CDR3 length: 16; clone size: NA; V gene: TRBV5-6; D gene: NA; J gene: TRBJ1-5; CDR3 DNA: TGTGCCAGCAGCAAGGCCCCAACCGGCGGCAATCAGCCCCAGCATTTT; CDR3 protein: CASSKAPTGGNQPQHF
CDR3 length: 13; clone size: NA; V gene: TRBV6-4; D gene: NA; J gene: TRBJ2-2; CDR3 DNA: TGTGCCAGCAGTGAGGCTCCCACCGGGGAGCTGTTTTTT; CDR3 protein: CASSEAPTGELFF
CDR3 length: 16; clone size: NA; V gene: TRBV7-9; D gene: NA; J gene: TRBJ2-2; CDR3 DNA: TGTGCCAGCAGCTTAGAGGGCCTCCCTAAGGGCGGGGAGCTGTTTTTT; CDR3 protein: CASSLEGLPKGGELFF
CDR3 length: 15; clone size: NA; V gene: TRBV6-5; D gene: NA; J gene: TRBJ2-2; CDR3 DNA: TGTGCCAGCAGTAACCCCTACACAAACACCGGGGAGCTGTTTTTT; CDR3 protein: CASSNPYTNTGELFF
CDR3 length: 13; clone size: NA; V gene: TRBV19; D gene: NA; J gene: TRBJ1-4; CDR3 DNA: TGTGCCAGTAGTTATGCAGCGGTTGAAAAACTGTTTTTT; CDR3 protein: CASSYAAVEKLFF
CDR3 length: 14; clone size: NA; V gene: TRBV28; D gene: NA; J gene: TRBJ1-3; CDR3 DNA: TGTGCCAGCACTCCTGGGGGGTCTGGAAACACCATATATTTT; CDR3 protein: CASTPGGSGNTIYF
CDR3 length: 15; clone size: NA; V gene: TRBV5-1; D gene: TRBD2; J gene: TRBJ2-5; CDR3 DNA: TGCGCCAGCAGCTTGGTGGCGGGAGCAAAAGGGACCCAGTACTTC; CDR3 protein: CASSLVAGAKGTQYF
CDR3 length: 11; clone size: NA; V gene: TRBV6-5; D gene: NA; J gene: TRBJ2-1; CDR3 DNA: TGTGCCAGCTCAAACAATCGGGAGCAGTTCTTC; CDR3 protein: CASSNNREQFF
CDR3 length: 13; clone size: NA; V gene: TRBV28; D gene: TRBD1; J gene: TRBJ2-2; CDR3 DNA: TGTGCCAGCACCGGGACAGCGGTCGGGGAGCTGTTTTTT; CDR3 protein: CASTGTAVGELFF
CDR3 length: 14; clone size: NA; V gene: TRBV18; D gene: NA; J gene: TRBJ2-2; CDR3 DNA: TGTGCCAGCTCACCACAGGACAGTACCGGGGAGCTGTTTTTT; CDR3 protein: CASSPQDSTGELFF
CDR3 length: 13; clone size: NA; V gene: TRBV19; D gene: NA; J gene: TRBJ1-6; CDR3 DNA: TGTGCCAGTAGCAGGGGCGAGGATTCACCCCTCCACTTT; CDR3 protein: CASSRGEDSPLHF